This T cell receptor (beta chain) was retrieved from a study of control samples from healthy donors and cancer patients. The CDR3 spans 14 residues. With 2 bases clipped from V and 4 bases from J, the junction kept 2 bases outside the gene matches. Germline V gives CDR1 SGHTA, CDR2 FQGNSA. Measured with immunoSEQ multiplex PCR; TCRdb has only the in-frame clones, and not every one. In the table there are fewer than 200,000 clones, more than 90% of which are singletons. The chain is built from TRBV7-2 and TRBJ1-1; 9 nucleotides align to TRBD1. The TCR originated in a man in his thirties or forties in good health. Sequencing input: blood. The CDR3 here is CASSLKGQGTEAFF. In nucleotides, the CDR3 is TGTGCCAGCAGCTTAAAGGGACAGGGCACTGAAGCTTTCTTT.